This T cell receptor beta chain was profiled in a study of early stage breast cancer tumors. Turning to the study itself: Most invasive tumors, about 80% of the 16, were ER+/PR+/HER2-.

Each sample had two DNA replicates, roughly 0.5 ug blood or roughly 1.4 ug tissue. The assay was immunoSEQ multiplex PCR, and TCRdb's table has in-frame clones only and misses some. The sample includes approximately 33,000 clones, 70% to 75% of them seen just once. Study findings and constraints: Bulk DNA sequencing of unsorted cells missed chain pairing and markers. Tumors had roughly 2.4-fold higher T cell density and higher clonality than adjacent normal breast tissue.

As concerns this clone: Antigen specificity is unknown.

The V gene lost 2 bases and the J gene lost 4 bases, with 12 bases spanning the gap. Germline V gives CDR1 SGHTS, CDR2 YDEGEE. The CDR3 is made up of 14 amino acids. Sequencing input: blood. The V call is TRBV5-8, the J call TRBJ1-2; D is uncertain. This sequence was found in a person aged 35 to 50 with breast cancer. The CDR3 DNA is TGTGCCAGCAGCTTTTGGTCTTCCGGCTATGGCTACACCTTC. This translates into CASSFWSSGYGYTF.